The 26 T cell receptor beta chains in this list originate from one sample, sequenced in a study of CD8+ T cells in alopecia areata. As the sequencing template, cDNA was produced by extracting RNA and reverse transcribing it. TCRdb's copy holds only in-frame clones and misses some; the assay was immunoSEQ multiplex PCR. The table records approximately 150,000 clones, 55% of them present only once. Sequencing was done on a sample of CD4+ T cells sorted from blood. The source is a human donor in good health.

The gene calls are TRBV4-2 and TRBJ2-1; D is unresolved. V was pared by 0 bases and J by 8 bases, with 17 bases between. This CDR3 spans 16 amino acids. Germline-derived CDR1 and CDR2 are LGHNA and YNFKEQ. CDR3 region: CASSQDLDGAPHEQFF. In nucleotides, the CDR3 is TGTGCCAGCAGCCAAGATCTGGACGGAGCCCCCCATGAGCAGTTCTTC.

J is TRBJ1-5 and V is TRBV19; D unresolved. Germline V CDR1 and CDR2: LNHDA, SQIVND (reference sequence). V was cut by 5 bases and J by 2 bases, with 10 bases left in between. The CDR3 runs to 14 residues. CDR3 bases: TGTGCCAGTAGTGACGTGGGCCGCAATCAGCCCCAGCATTTT. Its translation: CASSDVGRNQPQHF.

The CDR3 DNA is TGCAGCCCTCGGACTAGCGTTAATGAGCAGTTCTTC. Translation gives CSPRTSVNEQFF. The chain is built from TRBV29-1 and TRBJ2-1; 9 bases agree with TRBD2. The CDR3 is made up of 12 amino acids. The V gene's germline CDR1 is SQVTM and CDR2 ANQGSEA. With 8 bases clipped from V and 7 bases from J, the junction kept 6 bases outside the gene matches.

This clone was seen only once. In DNA, the CDR3 is TGTGCCAGCAGCGAAGTGGCGGATTATGGCTACACCTTC. Translation: CASSEVADYGYTF. J is TRBJ1-2 and V is TRBV5-4; D unresolved. The germline V gene encodes CDR1 SGHNT and CDR2 YYREEE (reference sequence). The V end lost 4 bases, the J end lost 5 bases, and 12 bases lay between the germline ends. This CDR3 is 13 amino acids long.

As regards this clone: At the DNA level, this CDR3 is encoded by other sequences in the same sample as well. The rearrangement uses TRBV5-6 and TRBJ1-2; D unclear. V lost 0 bases and J 6 bases, leaving 6 bases between the germline ends. The CDR3 is 12 residues long. Germline lookup yields CDR1 SGHDT and CDR2 YYEEEE. CDR3 sequence (DNA): TGTGCCAGCAGCTTGGGAGGAAATGGCTACACCTTC. This gives the protein CASSLGGNGYTF.

This clone was picked up a small number of times. J is TRBJ1-3 and V is TRBV5-1, with D tentatively TRBD1 (5 bases). Germline loops: CDR1 SGHRS, CDR2 YFSETQ. The CDR3 runs 15 residues. V shed 4 bases and J shed 2 bases, with 13 bases lying between them. CDR3: CASSLTGQAGNTIYF. The CDR3 DNA follows: TGCGCCAGCAGCCTTACGGGGCAGGCTGGAAACACCATATATTTT.

The genes are TRBV28 and TRBJ2-5, with 9 bases matching TRBD2. This CDR3 is 14 amino acids long. After removal of 3 bases from V and 5 bases from J, the junction contained 4 bases not matched to a gene. Looked up from germline, CDR1 is MDHEN and CDR2 is SYDVKM. The CDR3 DNA follows: TGTGCCAGCAGTTTGGCGGGAGGGCTTGAGACCCAGTACTTC. It codes for CASSLAGGLETQYF. Based on the CDR3 plus reference TRBV28 and TRBJ2-5, the full variable domain is DVKVTQSSRYLVKRTGEKVFLECVQDMDHENMFWYRQDPGLGLRLIYFSYDVKMKEKGDIPEGYSVSREKKERFSLILESASTNQTSMYLCASSLAGGLETQYFGPGTRLLVL.

This clone showed up just a few times. The chain is built from TRBV11-2 and TRBJ1-1; 7 positions match TRBD1. The length of the CDR3 is 15 residues. The trim removed 0 bases at V and 7 bases at J, leaving 8 bases unmatched. Germline CDR1 and CDR2: SGHAT and FQNNGV. The CDR3 DNA sequence: TGTGCCAGCAGCTTAGATCAGGGCAGGGGGTATGAAGCTTTCTTT. It encodes CASSLDQGRGYEAFF.

The chain carries TRBV18 and TRBJ2-7; a possible D gene is TRBD2 (7 bases). V gave up 4 bases and J gave up 7 bases, with 14 bases separating them. There are 13 residues in the CDR3. Germline V gene lookup returns CDR1 KGHSH and CDR2 LQKENI. CDR3 DNA sequence: TGTGCCAGCTCACTTGAACAGGGAGGGGAGCAGTACTTC. It yields the protein CASSLEQGGEQYF.

V gene TRBV6-6 combines with J gene TRBJ2-7; no firm D call. The V gene lost 6 bases and the J gene lost 7 bases, with 10 bases spanning the gap. This CDR3 region has 11 residues. In germline, CDR1 is MNHNY, CDR2 SVGAGI (reference sequence). CDR3 nucleotide sequence: TGTGCCAGCAGAACTATCTGGGAGCAGTACTTC. Residues: CASRTIWEQYF.

The J gene is TRBJ1-2, the V gene TRBV29-1; 8 bases align to TRBD1. The CDR3 extends over 12 amino acids. Germline V CDR1 and CDR2: SQVTM, ANQGSEA. With V trimmed by 7 bases and J by 2 bases, 3 bases remained unmatched. Here the CDR3 reads CSAAGGNYGYTF. CDR3 coding DNA: TGCAGCGCGGCAGGGGGCAACTATGGCTACACCTTC.

Only a few counts were recorded for this clone. J is TRBJ2-7 and V is TRBV11-2; D is undetermined. The CDR3 loop spans 12 amino acids. Per the germline V gene, CDR1 is SGHAT and CDR2 is FQNNGV. Trimming pared 3 bases from V and 6 bases from J, leaving 9 bases between. CDR3 sequence reads: CASSFDLGEQYF. Written as DNA, the CDR3 is TGTGCCAGCAGCTTTGATCTCGGCGAGCAGTACTTC.

The sample holds one count of this clone. This rearrangement joins TRBV2 to TRBJ2-1; 7 nucleotides line up with TRBD2. CDR1 and CDR2 from the germline V gene are SNHLY and FYNNEI. With V trimmed by 6 bases and J by 5 bases, 7 bases remained unmatched. This CDR3 comprises 14 residues. CDR3 in amino acids: CASRLVTSDNEQFF. The CDR3, as DNA: TGTGCCAGCAGGTTGGTTACTAGCGACAATGAGCAGTTCTTC.

V and J are TRBV21-1 and TRBJ2-5; the table calls TRBD1, which could not be checked here. TRBV21-1 is labeled a pseudogene. CDR3 length: 13 amino acids. The CDR3 protein is CASIPGQQETQYF. The CDR3 DNA is TGTGCCAGCATCCCGGGACAGCAAGAGACCCAGTACTTC.

The chain employs TRBV9 and TRBJ2-1; TRBD2 matches 8 bases. V was pared by 0 bases and J by 8 bases, with 10 bases of the junction left unmatched. The CDR3 runs 16 residues. CDR1 and CDR2 (germline): SGDLS, YYNGEE. In DNA, the CDR3 is TGTGCCAGCAGCGTAGCTTGGACTAGCCCCCCCCATGAGCAGTTCTTC. As protein: CASSVAWTSPPHEQFF.

This sequence joins TRBV29-1 and TRBJ2-5; D is possibly TRBD1 (6 bases). The CDR3 consists of 12 residues. CDR1 and CDR2 (germline): SQVTM, ANQGSEA. V lost 7 bases and J 2 bases, leaving 11 bases between the germline ends. CDR3 sequence (DNA): TGCAGCGGGGGGCGTAATCAAGAGACCCAGTACTTC. Its protein is CSGGRNQETQYF.

This clone has more than one count but fewer than ten. The CDR3 region has the DNA TGTGCCATCATGGAGAGGGAAGGCACAGATACGCAGTATTTT. As protein: CAIMEREGTDTQYF. This rearrangement joins TRBV10-3 to TRBJ2-3; D is perhaps TRBD2 (5 bases). The germline V and J ends were trimmed by 7 bases and 1 base, with 12 bases remaining between them. This CDR3 has 14 residues. Germline CDR1 ENHRY, CDR2 SYGVKD.

The V call is TRBV6-1, the J call TRBJ1-1; D is undetermined. Trimming removed 0 bases from V and 1 base from J, with 6 bases in between. Germline lookup yields CDR1 MNHNS and CDR2 SASEGT. This CDR3 contains 14 residues. The CDR3 DNA reads as TGTGCCAGCAGTGAAGCGCGAACGAACACTGAAGCTTTCTTT. Amino acid sequence: CASSEARTNTEAFF.

This clone has a handful of counts. This chain links TRBV28 with TRBJ2-3; D is possibly TRBD2 (5 bases). V was shortened by 5 bases and J by 0 bases, with 9 bases between the two germline ends. This CDR3 region has 14 residues. Germline loops: CDR1 MDHEN, CDR2 SYDVKM. Here the CDR3 reads CASSSGASTDTQYF. CDR3 nucleotide sequence: TGTGCCAGCAGTAGCGGCGCTAGCACAGATACGCAGTATTTT.

The V call is TRBV25-1, the J call TRBJ2-5; possibly TRBD1 for D (5 bases). The V and J ends lost 7 bases and 7 bases respectively, with 16 bases between them. Germline lookup yields CDR1 MGHDK and CDR2 SYGVNS. The CDR3 is made up of 13 amino acids. The CDR3 protein is CASNGRGYGTQYF. The CDR3 DNA reads TGTGCCAGCAACGGAAGGGGTTATGGGACCCAGTACTTC. Based on the CDR3 plus reference TRBV25-1 and TRBJ2-5, the full variable domain is EADIYQTPRYLVIGTGKKITLECSQTMGHDKMYWYQQDPGMELHLIHYSYGVNSTEKGDLSSESTVSRIRTEHFPLTLESARPSHTSQYLCASNGRGYGTQYFGPGTRLLVL.

The CDR3 nucleotides read TGTGCCAGCAGCTTCTCGGTGGCTGAGCAGTTCTTC. This sequence encodes CASSFSVAEQFF. V and J are TRBV7-8 and TRBJ2-1, with unresolved D. Trimming cost V 3 bases and J 9 bases, with 9 bases left between them. The CDR3 totals 12 residues. Germline V gene data show CDR1 as SGHVS and CDR2 as FQNEAQ.

This clone was observed a handful of times. CDR3 nucleotide sequence: TGCGCCAGCAGCTCGGTTCGGTACACTGAAGCTTTCTTT. Translated, it gives CASSSVRYTEAFF. This chain uses TRBV10-2 with TRBJ1-1; no definite D call. The V end was cut by 6 bases, the J end by 3 bases, with 11 bases between. Germline V gives CDR1 WSHSY, CDR2 SAAADI. This CDR3 spans 13 amino acids.

The chain has TRBV5-1 and TRBJ1-1; 7 positions agree with TRBD1. Trimming at V came to 3 bases and at J to 0 bases, leaving 17 bases not matched to a gene. The length of the CDR3 is 19 residues. Germline V gives CDR1 SGHRS, CDR2 YFSETQ. The CDR3 DNA reads as TGCGCCAGCAGCTCATCTTTTCAGGGGGTAACGACTATGAACACTGAAGCTTTCTTT. This codes for CASSSSFQGVTTMNTEAFF.

In this sample, this clone turned up a few times. The rearrangement uses TRBV29-1 and TRBJ2-3; weak D call: TRBD2 (6 bases). The CDR3 is 14 amino acids. Trimming left V 4 bases short and J 8 bases short, with 19 bases between. CDR1 and CDR2 (germline): SQVTM, ANQGSEA. DNA for the CDR3: TGCAGCGTTGTAGGTCCCGTGGTGGGAGGTACGCAGTATTTT. It encodes CSVVGPVVGGTQYF.

The sample holds a few counts of this clone. The rearrangement joins TRBV29-1 to TRBJ2-4; 7 bases match TRBD2. The germline CDR1 and CDR2 sequences are SQVTM and ANQGSEA. Losses at the gene ends were 3 bases for V and 7 bases for J; bases not matched to a gene: 6. The CDR3 sequence is 13 residues long. The CDR3 DNA reads TGCAGCGTTGAGGGAGGGAAGGGGAACATTCAGTACTTC. It is translated as CSVEGGKGNIQYF. The complete variable domain, with remaining parts taken from reference TRBV29-1 and TRBJ2-4, reads SAVISQKPSRDICQRGTSLTIQCQVDSQVTMMFWYRQQPGQSLTLIATANQGSEATYESGFVIDKFPISRPNLTFSTLTVSNMSPEDSSIYLCSVEGGKGNIQYFGAGTRLSVL.

The chain uses TRBV7-3 and TRBJ1-1; D is unclear. The CDR3 consists of 13 residues. V lost 4 bases and J 0 bases, leaving 6 bases between the germline ends. The germline CDR1 and CDR2 sequences are SGHTA and FQGTGA. CDR3 nucleotide sequence: TGTGCCAGCAGCTCAAATATGAACACTGAAGCTTTCTTT. Translation: CASSSNMNTEAFF.